These 29 T cell receptor beta chains were sequenced from one sample in a study of blood T cell repertoires in COVID-19. Generated by immunoSEQ multiplex PCR, the TCRdb table keeps only in-frame clones and is missing some. The sample consists of approximately 280,000 clones, approximately 90% of them appearing once. The material sequenced was peripheral blood. All receptors come from a man aged 40-49 years with acute or convalescent COVID-19.

The chain links TRBV5-1 to TRBJ1-3; 8 bases align to TRBD1. V trimming: 7 bases; J trimming: 0 bases; junction bases outside the gene matches: 12. The V gene's germline CDR1 is SGHRS and CDR2 YFSETQ. The CDR3 runs to 17 residues. CDR3 in amino acids: CASSQGARGASGNTIYF. CDR3 nucleotide sequence: TGCGCCAGCTCCCAGGGGGCCCGGGGGGCCTCTGGAAACACCATATATTTT. The full variable domain, completed using reference TRBV5-1 and TRBJ1-3, is KAGVTQTPRYLIKTRGQQVTLSCSPISGHRSVSWYQQTPGQGLQFLFEYFSETQRNKGNFPGRFSGRQFSNSRSEMNVSTLELGDSALYLCASSQGARGASGNTIYFGEGSWLTVV.

The J gene is TRBJ1-2, the V gene TRBV18; no definite D call. In germline, CDR1 is KGHSH, CDR2 LQKENI. Trimming removed 6 bases from V and 4 bases from J, with 18 bases in between. The CDR3 is made up of 15 amino acids. CDR3 in amino acids: CASSLSHSSPYGYTF. The CDR3 nucleotides read TGTGCCAGCTCCCTAAGCCACAGTTCTCCCTATGGCTACACCTTC.

On this clone: This specimen includes other DNA sequences encoding the same CDR3. J is TRBJ2-7 and V is TRBV5-4; D is possibly TRBD1 (6 bases). Per germline, CDR1 SGHNT and CDR2 YYREEE (reference sequence). The CDR3 runs to 13 residues. Between the trimmed V and J ends, which lost 0 bases and 4 bases, there was a span of 8 bases. The CDR3 coding sequence is TGTGCCAGCAGCTTGGGACAGGATTACGAGCAGTACTTC. Residues: CASSLGQDYEQYF.

The chain recombines TRBV29-1 with TRBJ1-3; perhaps TRBD1 as D (5 bases). This CDR3 spans 13 amino acids. CDR1 and CDR2 from the germline V gene are SQVTM and ANQGSEA. V was shortened by 7 bases and J by 0 bases, with 10 bases between the two germline ends. CDR3 bases: TGCAGCGGGACATCAGTCTCTGGAAACACCATATATTTT. Translated, it gives CSGTSVSGNTIYF.

The chain is built from TRBV7-6 and TRBJ2-1; TRBD2 aligns across 9 bases. V was pared by 1 base and J by 8 bases, with 9 bases of the junction left unmatched. The CDR3 consists of 16 residues. CDR1 SGHVS and CDR2 FNYEAQ come from the germline V gene. The CDR3 DNA is TGTGCCAGCAGCTTAGGACCCGGGACTAGCAGCGATGAGCAGTTCTTC. It yields the protein CASSLGPGTSSDEQFF.

This clone was observed a single time. The V and J genes are TRBV15 and TRBJ1-2, with D unresolved. Germline V gene lookup returns CDR1 LNHNV and CDR2 YYDKDF (reference sequence). With 5 bases removed from V and 4 bases from J, the gap between germline ends came to 17 bases. The CDR3 extends over 15 amino acids. Here the CDR3 reads CATSERRGSPYGYTF. DNA for the CDR3: TGTGCCACCAGCGAGAGACGCGGCAGCCCCTATGGCTACACCTTC.

The V call is TRBV3-1 (or the pseudogene TRBV3-2), the J call TRBJ1-1; no firm D call. Germline assignment: CDR1 LGHDT and CDR2 YNNKEL (reference sequence). V lost 5 bases and J lost 4, with 11 bases in between. The CDR3 is made up of 13 amino acids. CDR3 sequence: CASSFRVGTEAFF. The CDR3 DNA reads as TGTGCCAGCAGCTTTCGGGTAGGCACTGAAGCTTTCTTT.

This chain joins TRBV5-1 and TRBJ2-7, with a weak D call TRBD1 (5 bases). V lost 4 bases, J lost 6 bases, and 8 bases lay in between. Germline lookup yields CDR1 SGHRS and CDR2 YFSETQ. This CDR3 is 11 amino acids long. The CDR3 DNA is TGCGCCAGCAGCGAGGACATCGAGCAGTACTTC. This encodes CASSEDIEQYF.

This chain connects TRBV29-1 to TRBJ2-1; TRBD2 aligns across 8 bases. Unmatched junction bases numbered 12, after V lost 3 bases and J lost 2 bases. CDR3 length equals 17 residues. CDR1 is SQVTM, CDR2 ANQGSEA, per germline. The CDR3 here is CSVDSSGSKPPYNEQFF. The CDR3, as DNA: TGCAGCGTTGACTCTAGCGGGTCCAAACCGCCCTACAATGAGCAGTTCTTC.

The V gene is TRBV18, the J gene TRBJ1-1; D remains ambiguous. The CDR3 runs 13 residues. V was pared by 1 base and J by 0 bases, with 3 bases between. Germline lookup yields CDR1 KGHSH and CDR2 LQKENI. The CDR3 DNA reads as TGTGCCAGCTCACCACAGCTGAACACTGAAGCTTTCTTT. Its protein is CASSPQLNTEAFF.

V gene TRBV27 combines with J gene TRBJ2-7; D gene uncertain. V was cut by 6 bases and J by 2 bases, with 11 bases left in between. This CDR3 comprises 13 residues. Germline CDR1 MNHEY, CDR2 SMNVEV (reference sequence). DNA of the CDR3: TGTGCCAGCAGGCGCCAGGCTCCCTACGAGCAGTACTTC. Translation gives CASRRQAPYEQYF.

This clone was recorded once. The V call is TRBV11-3, the J call TRBJ2-2, with D tentatively TRBD2 (7 bases). Trimming shortened V by 4 bases and J by 7 bases, and 19 bases separated the two germline ends. This CDR3 has 16 amino acids. The germline CDR1 and CDR2 sequences are SGHNT and YENEEA. Written as DNA, the CDR3 is TGTGCCAGCAGCTCCACGGGGGGCCCTTGGAGCGGGGAGCTGTTTTTT. Translated: CASSSTGGPWSGELFF.

V and J are TRBV12-5 and TRBJ1-4; tentative D call: TRBD1 (5 bases). CDR3 length: 15 residues. The germline V gene has CDR1 LGHNT and CDR2 FRNRAP. CDR3 sequence (DNA): TGTTTGGGGCCCCGGGTTATAGAAACTAATGAAAAACTGTTTTTT. Its protein is CLGPRVIETNEKLFF.

V usage is TRBV7-3 and J usage is TRBJ1-6, with 8 bases aligning to TRBD1. This CDR3 is built from 14 residues. Germline V gene data show CDR1 as SGHTA and CDR2 as FQGTGA. The junction had 4 bases not matched to a gene; V was cut back by 5 bases and J by 7 bases. DNA of the CDR3: TGTGCCAGCAGCCAGGGACAGGAGAATTCACCCCTCCACTTT. Its protein is CASSQGQENSPLHF.

This clone was counted once. The limits of the CDR3 on the DNA are not certain, so only TCRdb's listed CDR3 is given. The V and J genes are TRBV6-5 and TRBJ2-7; TRBD1 reflects the table's D call only, with no check against the DNA. The CDR3 is 15 residues long, counting both termini. Germline CDR1 reads MNHEY; CDR2 reads SVGAGI. The CDR3 reads CASSTSTGGYYEQYF.

This rearrangement joins TRBV7-6 to TRBJ1-5; 7 nucleotides match TRBD1. This CDR3 contains 15 residues. The J segment lost 4 bases and the V segment lost 5 bases, leaving 8 bases of the junction unmatched. Germline V CDR1 and CDR2: SGHVS, FNYEAQ. The CDR3 is CASSESGRGNQPQHF. The DNA of the CDR3 is TGTGCCAGCAGCGAAAGTGGCAGGGGGAATCAGCCCCAGCATTTT.

V and J are TRBV7-2 and TRBJ2-2, with 7 nucleotides matching TRBD2. Per germline, CDR1 SGHTA and CDR2 FQGNSA. V was pared by 7 bases and J by 1 base, with 6 bases of the junction left unmatched. This CDR3 spans 15 amino acids. CDR3 coding DNA: TGTGCCAGCACCCTGGGGAGGGTGAACACCGGGGAGCTGTTTTTT. This codes for CASTLGRVNTGELFF.

The rearrangement joins TRBV4-2 to TRBJ2-1; 9 nucleotides line up with TRBD2. V gave up 1 base and J gave up 5 bases; unmatched junction bases: 6. The CDR3 has 16 residues. Germline lookup yields CDR1 LGHNA and CDR2 YNFKEQ. Here the CDR3 DNA reads TGTGCCAGCAGCCAAGTGGCGGGGGGGGCAAACAATGAGCAGTTCTTC. Its protein is CASSQVAGGANNEQFF.

The rearrangement joins TRBV6-2 or TRBV6-3 to TRBJ2-7; TRBD1 might be the D (7 bases). Trimming cost V 6 bases and J 9 bases, with 18 bases left between them. Per germline, CDR1 MNHEY and CDR2 SVGEGT. The CDR3 has 13 amino acids. Here the CDR3 reads CASSPNDREVQYF. CDR3 sequence (DNA): TGTGCCAGCAGCCCGAACGACAGGGAGGTGCAGTACTTC.

The chain combines TRBV5-1 with TRBJ2-7, with TRBD2 identical over 7 bases. The CDR3 has 16 residues. Per germline, CDR1 SGHRS and CDR2 YFSETQ. V shed 4 bases and J 4 bases; nucleotides not matched to a gene: 14. The CDR3 DNA follows: TGCGCCAGCAGCCCAGGTGGGGAGGGGCGCGGGTACGAGCAGTACTTC. Protein product: CASSPGGEGRGYEQYF.

The chain recombines TRBV6-6 with TRBJ2-2; 7 bases fit TRBD2. Per germline, CDR1 MNHNY and CDR2 SVGAGI (reference sequence). The V segment lost 6 bases and the J segment 4 bases; nucleotides outside the gene matches: 8. The CDR3 consists of 15 residues. The CDR3 region has the DNA TGTGCCAGCAGACCCAGCGGGGCGGTCACCGGGGAGCTGTTTTTT. Encoded protein: CASRPSGAVTGELFF.

The CDR3 region has the DNA TGTGCCAGCAGCTTGGACAGAAGCTCCTATAATTCACCCCTCCACTTT. It is translated as CASSLDRSSYNSPLHF. This chain links TRBV5-4 with TRBJ1-6; D uncertain. V lost 0 bases, J lost 0 bases, and 7 bases lay in between. CDR1 is SGHNT and CDR2 is YYREEE in the germline V gene (reference sequence). The CDR3 covers 16 residues.

The chain joins TRBV4-2 to TRBJ1-4; D may be TRBD1 (6 bases). Trimming stripped 0 bases from V and 8 bases from J, with 13 bases between. This CDR3 spans 15 amino acids. Germline V CDR1 and CDR2: LGHNA, YNFKEQ. CDR3: CASSQEGARGEKLFF. CDR3 DNA sequence: TGTGCCAGCAGCCAAGAGGGGGCGCGAGGCGAAAAACTGTTTTTT.

The rearrangement joins TRBV5-1 to TRBJ2-5; weak D call: TRBD2 (6 bases). Germline V lookup: CDR1 SGHRS, CDR2 YFSETQ. The germline V and J ends were trimmed by 3 bases and 1 base, with 10 bases remaining between them. This CDR3 region has 14 residues. CDR3: CASSWGDFQETQYF. Written as DNA, the CDR3 is TGCGCCAGCAGCTGGGGGGACTTCCAAGAGACCCAGTACTTC.

The rearrangement links TRBV10-2 to TRBJ1-1, with 10 nucleotides matching TRBD1. The germline CDR1 and CDR2 sequences are WSHSY and SAAADI. The trim removed 5 bases at V and 4 bases at J, leaving 7 bases unmatched. The CDR3 has 15 residues. The CDR3 is CASSRDRGIGTEAFF. Written as DNA, the CDR3 is TGCGCCAGCAGTCGGGACAGGGGAATTGGCACTGAAGCTTTCTTT.

This clone has only a few counts. This chain connects TRBV3-1 (or the pseudogene TRBV3-2) to TRBJ1-2; D call uncertain. V was trimmed by 4 bases and J by 2 bases, leaving 14 bases between them. The germline V gene encodes CDR1 LGHDT and CDR2 YNNKEL (reference sequence). CDR3 length: 15 residues. The CDR3 reads CASSLASTPNYGYTF. The CDR3 nucleotides are TGTGCCAGCAGCCTTGCCTCGACACCCAACTATGGCTACACCTTC.

The chain has TRBV24-1 and TRBJ2-1; 7 bases are a match to TRBD1. CDR1 is KGHDR and CDR2 is SFDVKD in the germline V gene. The CDR3 contains 15 residues. Trimming at V came to 7 bases and at J to 3 bases, leaving 8 bases not matched to a gene. The DNA of the CDR3 is TGTGCCACCAGCCCCGGGACAGAATACTACAATGAGCAGTTCTTC. Its protein product is CATSPGTEYYNEQFF.

The rearrangement uses TRBV6-4 and TRBJ1-5; 8 nucleotides line up with TRBD1. V shed 5 bases and J 0 bases; nucleotides not matched to a gene: 12. The CDR3 consists of 18 residues. Germline assignment: CDR1 MRHNA and CDR2 SNTAGT. The chain's CDR3 is CASSSPTQGDLSNQPQHF. The CDR3 DNA follows: TGTGCCAGCAGTTCTCCAACACAGGGGGATCTTAGCAATCAGCCCCAGCATTTT.

The chain links TRBV7-9 to TRBJ1-6; the D gene is possibly TRBD1 (5 bases). V gave up 7 bases and J gave up 8 bases, with 18 bases separating them. The CDR3 is 15 amino acids. Germline V lookup: CDR1 SEHNR, CDR2 FQNEAQ (reference sequence). Here the CDR3 reads CASTDRSGFYSPLHF. Here the CDR3 DNA reads TGTGCCAGCACCGATCGTTCAGGGTTTTATTCACCCCTCCACTTT.